The 2 T cell receptor beta chains below were found in one sample sequenced in a study of blood T cell repertoires in COVID-19 (dated by TCRdb to 2020 to 2022). The method was the immunoSEQ multiplex PCR assay. TCRdb took over this immuneACCESS table, retaining in-frame rearrangements with V and J assigned. Such tables are incomplete; in checked studies, under half of the missing clones stem from an unresolved V gene, and the remainder is unexplained. The sample table holds hundreds of thousands of clones, of which around 87% were seen once. 2.5% to 3.5% of the sample is held by the ten biggest clonotypes. The sample consisted of PBMCs or T cells enriched from blood (not recorded which). The receptors come from a woman in her forties with acute COVID-19.

CDR3 in amino acids: CASSLPLRQEPNYGYTF. Here the CDR3 DNA reads TGTGCCAGCAGCTTGCCCCTGCGACAGGAGCCTAACTATGGCTACACCTTC. This chain connects TRBV7-2 to TRBJ1-2; weak D call: TRBD1 (6 bases). Deletions cut 3 bases from V and 0 bases from J, with 17 bases between. Germline CDR1 and CDR2: SGHTA and FQGNSA. The CDR3 loop spans 17 amino acids.

The chain has TRBV7-8 and TRBJ2-3, with D perhaps matching TRBD1 (6 bases). The V end was cut by 1 base, the J end by 0 bases, with 11 bases between. The CDR3 length is 16 residues. CDR1 and CDR2 (germline): SGHVS, FQNEAQ. The CDR3 region is CASSLVQGHSTDTQYF. In DNA, the CDR3 is TGTGCCAGCAGCTTAGTCCAGGGACACAGCACAGATACGCAGTATTTT.